The 5 T cell receptor beta chains below come from one sample, sequenced in a study of T cells in localized non-small cell lung cancer. This table comes from immunoSEQ multiplex PCR, and its TCRdb copy is limited to in-frame clones, with some not included. The sample lists about 33,000 clones, around 73% seen once, with about 38% in the top ten. This specimen consisted of peripheral blood, obtained before any cancer treatment. The source of these receptors is a male donor aged 60 or older with stage II squamous cell lung carcinoma.

V is TRBV5-1 and J is TRBJ2-1; a weak D match, TRBD2 (6 bases). Trimming stripped 0 bases from V and 0 bases from J, with 7 bases between. The V gene's germline CDR1 is SGHRS and CDR2 YFSETQ. The CDR3 runs 15 residues. The CDR3 coding sequence is TGCGCCAGCAGCTTGGGCGGGAACTCCTACAATGAGCAGTTCTTC. Protein sequence: CASSLGGNSYNEQFF.

This chain joins TRBV18 and TRBJ1-2, with 7 nucleotides matching TRBD1. This CDR3 region has 14 residues. Germline CDR1 is KGHSH and CDR2 is LQKENI. Trimming at V came to 3 bases and at J to 7 bases, leaving 8 bases not matched to a gene. The CDR3 DNA reads as TGTGCCAGCTCACCCCGAGACAGGGTGAGTGGCTACACCTTC. Translation gives CASSPRDRVSGYTF.

The V call is TRBV18, the J call TRBJ2-4; D may be TRBD2 (5 bases). Trimming cost V 2 bases and J 9 bases, with 8 bases left between them. This CDR3 is built from 12 residues. Germline assignment: CDR1 KGHSH and CDR2 LQKENI. DNA of the CDR3: TGTGCCAGCTCACCAGAGGGCGGCATTCAGTACTTC. Translation gives CASSPEGGIQYF.

This clone showed up just a few times. The V call is TRBV7-9, the J call TRBJ1-1, with a tentative D call TRBD1 (6 bases). This CDR3 has 15 amino acids. Trimming pared 6 bases from V and 0 bases from J, leaving 14 bases between. The V gene's germline CDR1 is SEHNR and CDR2 FQNEAQ (reference sequence). CDR3 DNA sequence: TGTGCCAGCAGACCGGACAGCCCGGTGAACACTGAAGCTTTCTTT. It encodes CASRPDSPVNTEAFF.

To note about this clone: One end of the junction is discordant with germline, which a read error may explain. The chain uses TRBV7-2 and TRBJ2-5; D might be TRBD2 (6 bases). The CDR3 runs 16 residues. Looked up from germline, CDR1 is SGHTA and CDR2 is FQGNSA. The CDR3 reads CASSLALSGPQGTQYF. CDR3 DNA sequence: TGTGCCAGCAGCTTAGCGCTGAGCGGGCCCCAAGGGACCCAGTACTTC.